The T cell receptor beta chain under discussion was sequenced for a study of T cell responses to AZD1222 COVID-19 vaccine (dated by TCRdb to about 2021). Some background on the complete study: TCR sequencing covered 230 or so trial participants: 207 given two doses of AZD1222 and approximately 26 given two doses of MenACWY control vaccine. Trial participants were enrolled into age subgroups of 18-55, 56-69 and 70-plus years, which contained 148, 28 and 57 TCR-sequenced participants, respectively. What the research found in general, with its limitations: Nearly half of unique spike-specific TCRs reportedly recognized epitopes outside regions mutated in the B.1.351 and B.1.1.7 variants. The whole spike protein was spanned by vaccine-associated CD4 TCRs, and dominant responses were seen in regions 160-218 and 743-854. Spike-specific TCR breadth and depth rose significantly after two AZD1222 doses compared with day 0 and with MenACWY recipients. Participants were mostly white British and included more females than males, and it was suggested by the authors that clonal diversity may have been underestimated. The 56-69-year group was small, and its depth increase did not reach significance, likely because of low power. Conclusions about previously exposed vaccinees are limited, since just 5 or 6 AZD1222 recipients were seropositive for SARS-CoV-2 at baseline. Because no day 14 peak-response samples were available, the repertoires could be characterized only after the peak T cell response.

The CDR1 and CDR2 encoded by the germline V gene (reference sequence) are LNHDA and SQIVND. From cysteine to phenylalanine, the CDR3 is 16 amino acids long. Only the CDR3 DNA is retained, 48 bases long and in frame from the first base. Trimming removed 5 bases from V and 0 bases from J, leaving 11 bases between the germline ends. The CDR3 regions of human TCRbeta chains were subjected to immunosequencing. Under the source paper's analysis protocol: TCRs in the repertoires were matched against a reference library of SARS-CoV-2-specific TCRs that had been generated with the MIRA antigen-specificity platform. Breadth meant the fraction of unique TCRs that were SARS-CoV-2-associated, whereas depth meant the fraction of total T cells that were SARS-CoV-2-associated. Using the MIRA data, each spike-specific TCR was mapped to the spike region that the TCR reacts to and placed in a CD4 or CD8 class. Log10-transformed breadth and depth values were compared by one-way ANOVA with Sidak's multiple comparisons tests. TCRdb stores this immuneACCESS table with in-frame sequences only. Part of the clones is absent; in the studies checked, under half of the shortfall reflects unresolved V genes, and no reason is known for the rest. From that table come the V and J calls and clone size; the DNA was used to work out D and trimming. The sample table holds 130,000 or so clones, of which about 79% were seen once. The ten largest clones capture about 25% of the sample.

For this clone: It has no known antigen specificity. Within one base of it there is no much larger clone, and no base qualities were kept.

The time point label for this specimen denotes: about 28 days (+/-7) after the second vaccine dose. AZD1222 recipients with second doses at about 4 weeks or about 12 weeks were pooled, because spike-specific TCR depth and breadth did not differ between schedules. The vaccinee samples were drawn from two UK trials, COV001 and COV002, one of which was a single-blind randomized controlled phase 2/3 trial testing AZD1222 (ChAdOx1 nCoV-19) in healthy adults. For TCRbeta chain sequencing, PBMC samples from trial participants were taken at day 0 and at day 28 after the second dose. The rearrangement combines TRBV19 with TRBJ2-6; TRBD1 is possibly the D segment (5 matching bases). The TCR originated in an adult who received the AZD1222 COVID-19 vaccine. The sample here was peripheral blood, taken 28 days after the second AZD1222 dose. The CDR3 protein is CASSPRVDSGANVLTF. The DNA reads TGTGCCAGTAGTCCCAGGGTCGACTCTGGGGCCAACGTCCTGACTTTC.